This T cell receptor beta chain was found in a study of identical twins. This clonotype was observed at least ten times. Each donor (without exception) was a healthy Caucasian. TCRdb reprocessed the 5' RACE reads with MiXCR, giving one entry per CDR3 protein. The sample lists a few hundred thousand distinct CDR3 sequences; roughly a tenth were seen once. Trimming removed 1 base at V and 4 bases at J, with 13 bases between. This CDR3 region has 14 residues. The germline CDR1 and CDR2 sequences are DFQATT and SNEGSKA (reference sequence). Sequencing was done on a sample of memory T cells sorted from blood. The TCR sequence derives from a man aged 45-65 years in good health. The rearrangement links TRBV20-1 to TRBJ1-1; D is possibly TRBD1 (6 bases). The CDR3 region is CSARVARGGTEAFF. In DNA, the CDR3 is TGCAGTGCTAGAGTGGCCAGGGGTGGCACTGAAGCTTTCTTT.